This TCR beta chain appears in the sequencing data of a study of T cells after yellow fever vaccination (dated by TCRdb to the late 2010s). For the wider study: The SMART-Seq v4 Ultra Low Input RNA kit was used to prepare libraries from fractions with low cell numbers. Two healthy male donors, one aged 18 to 29 and one aged 30 to 40 years, were included in the cohort. Blood was drawn at multiple timepoints before and after primary and secondary immunization, with bulk PBMC replicates and cell subsets isolated. Bulk TCR alpha and beta repertoires were sequenced longitudinally to track T-cell clones before and after primary and booster YFV17D yellow fever vaccination. What the work shows at the level of the full study, not this receptor alone: Computational filtering was needed because FACS-sorted repertoires could contain abundant contaminating clonotypes from the bulk population. Most clones expanded after primary vaccination were re-detected after the booster (approximately 95% of CD4 and approximately 89% of CD8), suggesting broad memory maintenance. The study included only a couple of donors, which limits how far the findings can be generalized. A small share of clonotypes occurred in both CD4 and CD8 compartments, likely arising from convergent recombination. The secondary T-cell response was found to be weaker but faster than the primary response, with a peak reached on day 5 rather than on day 15.

From its cysteine to its phenylalanine, the CDR3 spans 14 amino acids. Only CDR3 DNA is held: 42 bases, read in frame from base 1. The germline V gene (reference sequence) sets CDR1 to SEHNR and CDR2 to FQNEAQ. Unmatched junction bases come to 6, with V trimmed by 4 bases and J by 7 bases. Synthesis of TCR cDNA relied on 5'RACE template switching, a step that introduced a universal primer site along with unique molecular identifiers. Priming for cDNA synthesis came from both the TCR alpha and TCR beta constant segments. Two PCR steps were used to amplify libraries, with sample barcodes and sequencing adapters being added in the second step. Libraries were sequenced on Illumina HiSeq 2500 (2x100 bp) or NovaSeq (2x150 bp). On the authors' methods: MIGEC was used to demultiplex reads and collapse the reads into UMI consensus sequences, and MiXCR was used for V(D)J alignment. Vaccine-responding clonotypes were defined with edgeR using replicate PBMC samples, requiring FDR below 0.01 and a log2 fold change above 5 up to day 15. Each bulk clonotype received a CD4 or CD8 identity based on whether the sequenced CD4 or CD8 repertoire contained that clonotype at higher abundance. TCRdb reworked the public reads: Q25 trimming with fastp, MiXCR clone assembly, productive beta chains retained. Entries are consolidated by CDR3 protein sequence, retaining the most common genes and DNA. In this record, the V and J calls reflect TCRdb's handling and not the investigators' own analysis. In all, the sample holds roughly 300,000 distinct CDR3 sequences, and about 7.8% of those were seen once. In total, the top ten clones hold around 17% of the sample.

The meaning of the sample's treatment or condition label: live attenuated yellow fever vaccine strain. At each blood-draw timepoint, two biological replicates of bulk PBMCs were collected. PBMCs were isolated from peripheral blood using a standard Ficoll-Paque protocol. TriZol was used to extract RNA from bulk PBMCs, CD4 and CD8 fractions, and dextramer-positive and dextramer-negative fractions. Comments on this clonotype: Its antigen is not yet known. Base qualities are missing; no much larger clone stands one base away.

The chain uses TRBV7-9 and TRBJ1-4, and TRBD1 aligns with 7 junction nucleotides. This clonotype originated in a man younger than 30 who received the YFV17D yellow fever vaccine. The input for sequencing was PBMCs, taken roughly seven weeks after the first yellow fever vaccination. Here is the DNA: TGTGCCAGCAGCTCGACAGGGCGGCGTGAAAAACTGTTTTTT. The encoded protein is CASSSTGRREKLFF. With all but the CDR3 taken from the reference TRBV7-9 and TRBJ1-4 genes, the full variable domain is: DTGVSQNPRHKITKRGQNVTFRCDPISEHNRLYWYRQTLGQGPEFLTYFQNEAQLEKSRLLSDRFSAERPKGSFSTLEIQRTEQGDSAMYLCASSSTGRREKLFFGSGTQLSVL.